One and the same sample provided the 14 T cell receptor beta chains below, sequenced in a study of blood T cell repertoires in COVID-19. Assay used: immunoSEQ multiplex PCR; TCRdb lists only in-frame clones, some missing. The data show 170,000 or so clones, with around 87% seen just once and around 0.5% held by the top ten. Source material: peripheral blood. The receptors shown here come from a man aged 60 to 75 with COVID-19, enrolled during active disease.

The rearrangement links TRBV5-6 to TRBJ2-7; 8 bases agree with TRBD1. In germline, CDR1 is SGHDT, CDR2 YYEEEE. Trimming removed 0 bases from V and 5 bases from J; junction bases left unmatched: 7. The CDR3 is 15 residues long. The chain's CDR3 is CASSLGGKQGDEQYF. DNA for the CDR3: TGTGCCAGCAGCTTGGGCGGGAAACAGGGGGACGAGCAGTACTTC. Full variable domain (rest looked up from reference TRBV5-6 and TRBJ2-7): DAGVTQSPTHLIKTRGQQVTLRCSPKSGHDTVSWYQQALGQGPQFIFQYYEEEERQRGNFPDRFSGHQFPNYSSELNVNALLLGDSALYLCASSLGGKQGDEQYFGPGTRLTVT.

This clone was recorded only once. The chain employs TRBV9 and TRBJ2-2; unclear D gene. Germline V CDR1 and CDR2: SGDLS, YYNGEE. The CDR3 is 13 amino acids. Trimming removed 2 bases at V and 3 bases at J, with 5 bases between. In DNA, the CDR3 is TGTGCCAGCAGCGTTCTTTACACCGGGGAGCTGTTTTTT. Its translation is CASSVLYTGELFF.

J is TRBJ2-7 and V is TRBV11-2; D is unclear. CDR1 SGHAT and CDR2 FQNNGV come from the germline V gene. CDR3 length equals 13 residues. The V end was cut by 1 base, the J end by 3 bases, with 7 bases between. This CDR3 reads CASSLGNNYEQYF. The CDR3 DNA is TGTGCCAGCAGCTTAGGTAATAACTACGAGCAGTACTTC.

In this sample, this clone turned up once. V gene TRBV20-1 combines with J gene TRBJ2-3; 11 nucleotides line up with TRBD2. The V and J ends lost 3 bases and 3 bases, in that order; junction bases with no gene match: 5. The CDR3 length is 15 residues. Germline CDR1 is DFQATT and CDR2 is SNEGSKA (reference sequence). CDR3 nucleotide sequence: TGCAGTGCTAGTACCGGGACTAGCGGAACAGATACGCAGTATTTT. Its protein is CSASTGTSGTDTQYF.

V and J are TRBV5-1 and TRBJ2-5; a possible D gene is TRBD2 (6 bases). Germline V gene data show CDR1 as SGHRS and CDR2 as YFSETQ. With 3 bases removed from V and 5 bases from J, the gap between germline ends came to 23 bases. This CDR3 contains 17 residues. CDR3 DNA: TGCGCCAGCAGCTCCGCCCAAGTCGGAGGGATCGGGGAGACCCAGTACTTC. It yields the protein CASSSAQVGGIGETQYF.

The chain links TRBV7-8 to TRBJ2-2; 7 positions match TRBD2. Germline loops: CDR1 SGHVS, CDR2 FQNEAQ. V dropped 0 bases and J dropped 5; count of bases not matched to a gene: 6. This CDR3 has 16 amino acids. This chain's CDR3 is CASSLAVAGVTGELFF. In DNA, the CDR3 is TGTGCCAGCAGCTTAGCTGTGGCGGGAGTTACCGGGGAGCTGTTTTTT.

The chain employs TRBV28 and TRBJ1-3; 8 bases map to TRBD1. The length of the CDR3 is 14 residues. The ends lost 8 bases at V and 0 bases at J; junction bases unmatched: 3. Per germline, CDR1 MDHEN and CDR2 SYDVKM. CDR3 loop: CASSTGGSGNTIYF. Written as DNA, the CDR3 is TGTGCCAGCTCAACAGGGGGCTCTGGAAACACCATATATTTT.

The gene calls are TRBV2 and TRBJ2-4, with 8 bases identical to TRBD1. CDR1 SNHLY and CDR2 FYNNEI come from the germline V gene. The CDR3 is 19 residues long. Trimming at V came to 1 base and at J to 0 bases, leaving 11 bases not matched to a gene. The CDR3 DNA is TGTGCCAGCAGTGAAGGAGTCAGGACAGGGACTCTAGCCAAAAACATTCAGTACTTC. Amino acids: CASSEGVRTGTLAKNIQYF.

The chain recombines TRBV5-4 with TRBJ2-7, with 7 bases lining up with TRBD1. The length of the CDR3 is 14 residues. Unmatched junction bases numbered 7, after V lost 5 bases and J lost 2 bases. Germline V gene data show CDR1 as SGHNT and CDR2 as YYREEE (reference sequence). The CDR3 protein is CASSEQGPPYEQYF. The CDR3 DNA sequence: TGTGCCAGCAGTGAACAGGGGCCGCCCTACGAGCAGTACTTC.

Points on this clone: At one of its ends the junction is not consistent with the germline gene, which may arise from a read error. In nucleotides, the CDR3 is TGTGCCAGCTCTCCACACCCGGGCTACGAGCAGTACTTC. Protein sequence: CASSPHPGYEQYF. V and J are TRBV18 and TRBJ2-7; D is undetermined. Per the germline V gene, CDR1 is KGHSH and CDR2 is LQKENI. This CDR3 has 13 residues.

The CDR3 nucleotides are TGCGCCAGCTCGGGACTAGGGGTGGTCGGAGAGACCCAGTACTTC. Encoded protein: CASSGLGVVGETQYF. J is TRBJ2-5 and V is TRBV5-1, with 8 bases lining up with TRBD2. J lost 4 bases, V lost 7 bases, and 12 bases had no gene match. The CDR3 loop spans 15 amino acids. Germline CDR1 and CDR2: SGHRS and YFSETQ. The variable domain in full, with the rest retrieved from reference TRBV5-1 and TRBJ2-5, is KAGVTQTPRYLIKTRGQQVTLSCSPISGHRSVSWYQQTPGQGLQFLFEYFSETQRNKGNFPGRFSGRQFSNSRSEMNVSTLELGDSALYLCASSGLGVVGETQYFGPGTRLLVL.

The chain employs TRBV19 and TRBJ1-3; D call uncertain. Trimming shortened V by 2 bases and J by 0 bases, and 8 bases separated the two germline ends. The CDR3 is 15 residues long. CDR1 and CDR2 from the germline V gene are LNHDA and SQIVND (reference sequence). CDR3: CASSITQISGNTIYF. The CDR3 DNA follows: TGTGCCAGTAGTATAACCCAGATCTCTGGAAACACCATATATTTT.

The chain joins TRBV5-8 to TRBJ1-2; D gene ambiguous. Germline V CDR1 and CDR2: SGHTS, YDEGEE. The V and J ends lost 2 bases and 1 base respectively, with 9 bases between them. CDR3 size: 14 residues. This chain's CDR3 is CASSLGGLNYGYTF. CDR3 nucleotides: TGTGCCAGCAGCTTAGGAGGGCTTAACTATGGCTACACCTTC.

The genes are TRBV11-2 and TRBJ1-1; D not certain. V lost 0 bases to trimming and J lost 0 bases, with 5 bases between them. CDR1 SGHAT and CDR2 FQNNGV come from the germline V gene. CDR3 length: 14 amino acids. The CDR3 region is CASSLDLMNTEAFF. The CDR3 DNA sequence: TGTGCCAGCAGCTTAGATTTAATGAACACTGAAGCTTTCTTT. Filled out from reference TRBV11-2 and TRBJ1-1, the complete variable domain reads EAGVAQSPRYKIIEKRQSVAFWCNPISGHATLYWYQQILGQGPKLLIQFQNNGVVDDSQLPKDRFSAERLKGVDSTLKIQPAKLEDSAVYLCASSLDLMNTEAFFGQGTRLTVV.